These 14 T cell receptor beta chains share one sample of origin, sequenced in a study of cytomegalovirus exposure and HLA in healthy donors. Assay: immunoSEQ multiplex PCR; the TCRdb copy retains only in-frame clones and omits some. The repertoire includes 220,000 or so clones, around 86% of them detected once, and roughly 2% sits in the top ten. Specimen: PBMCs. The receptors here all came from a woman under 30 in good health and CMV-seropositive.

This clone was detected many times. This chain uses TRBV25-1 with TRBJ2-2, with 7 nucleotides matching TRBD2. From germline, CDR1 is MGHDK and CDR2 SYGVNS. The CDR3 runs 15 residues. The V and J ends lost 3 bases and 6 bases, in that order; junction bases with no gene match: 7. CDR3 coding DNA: TGTGCCAGCAGTGACGGGACCCGGGAGGCCGGGGAGCTGTTTTTT. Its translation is CASSDGTREAGELFF. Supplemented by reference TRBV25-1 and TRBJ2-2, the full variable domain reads EADIYQTPRYLVIGTGKKITLECSQTMGHDKMYWYQQDPGMELHLIHYSYGVNSTEKGDLSSESTVSRIRTEHFPLTLESARPSHTSQYLCASSDGTREAGELFFGEGSRLTVL.

CDR3 region: CASSLLRETQYF. For the CDR3, the DNA is TGTGCCAGCAGCTTGCTGAGAGAGACCCAGTACTTC. This chain links TRBV5-6 with TRBJ2-5; D gene unclear. V was shortened by 1 base and J by 4 bases, with 5 bases between the two germline ends. The CDR3 length is 12 residues. Germline loops: CDR1 SGHDT, CDR2 YYEEEE. Full variable domain (rest looked up from reference TRBV5-6 and TRBJ2-5): DAGVTQSPTHLIKTRGQQVTLRCSPKSGHDTVSWYQQALGQGPQFIFQYYEEEERQRGNFPDRFSGHQFPNYSSELNVNALLLGDSALYLCASSLLRETQYFGPGTRLLVL.

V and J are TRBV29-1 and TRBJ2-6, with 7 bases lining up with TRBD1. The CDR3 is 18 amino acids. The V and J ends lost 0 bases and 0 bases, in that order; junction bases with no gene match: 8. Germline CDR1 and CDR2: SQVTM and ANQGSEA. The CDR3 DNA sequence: TGCAGCGTTGAAGATATCGGGACAGTGGGCTCTGGGGCCAACGTCCTGACTTTC. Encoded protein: CSVEDIGTVGSGANVLTF. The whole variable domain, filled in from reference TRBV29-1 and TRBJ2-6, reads SAVISQKPSRDICQRGTSLTIQCQVDSQVTMMFWYRQQPGQSLTLIATANQGSEATYESGFVIDKFPISRPNLTFSTLTVSNMSPEDSSIYLCSVEDIGTVGSGANVLTFGAGSRLTVL.

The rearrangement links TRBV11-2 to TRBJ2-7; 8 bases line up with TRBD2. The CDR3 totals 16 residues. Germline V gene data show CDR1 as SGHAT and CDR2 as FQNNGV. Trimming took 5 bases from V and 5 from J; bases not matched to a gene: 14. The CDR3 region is CASSPPPQREKDEQYF. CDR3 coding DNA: TGTGCCAGCAGCCCGCCCCCCCAGCGGGAGAAGGACGAGCAGTACTTC.

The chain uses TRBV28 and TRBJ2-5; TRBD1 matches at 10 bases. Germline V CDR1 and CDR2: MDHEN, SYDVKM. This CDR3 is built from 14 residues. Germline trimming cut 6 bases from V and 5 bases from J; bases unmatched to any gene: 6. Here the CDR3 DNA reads TGTGCCAGCAGGACGGGACAGGGGAGGGAGACCCAGTACTTC. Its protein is CASRTGQGRETQYF.

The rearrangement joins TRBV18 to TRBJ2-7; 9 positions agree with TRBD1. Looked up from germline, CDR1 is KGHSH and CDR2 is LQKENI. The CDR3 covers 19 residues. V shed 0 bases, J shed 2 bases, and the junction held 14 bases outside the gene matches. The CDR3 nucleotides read TGTGCCAGCTCACCACCGGGACAGGGCCCCGCAACAGGTACCTACGAGCAGTACTTC. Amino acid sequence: CASSPPGQGPATGTYEQYF.

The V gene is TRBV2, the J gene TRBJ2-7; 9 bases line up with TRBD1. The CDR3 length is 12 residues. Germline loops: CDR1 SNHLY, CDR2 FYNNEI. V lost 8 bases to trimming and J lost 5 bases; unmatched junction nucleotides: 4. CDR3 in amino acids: CASGTGYHEQYF. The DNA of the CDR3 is TGTGCCAGCGGGACAGGGTACCACGAGCAGTACTTC.

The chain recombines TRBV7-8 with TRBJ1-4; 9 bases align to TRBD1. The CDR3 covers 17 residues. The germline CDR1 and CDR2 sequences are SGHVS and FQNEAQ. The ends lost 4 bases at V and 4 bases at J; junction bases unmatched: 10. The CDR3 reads CASSYFTMDRGNEKLFF. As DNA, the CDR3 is TGTGCCAGCAGCTATTTTACTATGGACAGGGGTAATGAAAAACTGTTTTTT.

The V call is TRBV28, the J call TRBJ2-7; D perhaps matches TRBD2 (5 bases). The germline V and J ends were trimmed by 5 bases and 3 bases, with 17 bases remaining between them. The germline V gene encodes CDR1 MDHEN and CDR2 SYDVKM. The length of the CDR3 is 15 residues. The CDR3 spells CASSPFVGRDYEQYF. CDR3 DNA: TGTGCCAGCAGTCCCTTCGTGGGGAGAGACTACGAGCAGTACTTC.

DNA for the CDR3: TGTGCCAGCAGCCTCAACGCAGGGGTGGACACTGAAGCTTTCTTT. Protein product: CASSLNAGVDTEAFF. The chain carries TRBV7-6 and TRBJ1-1; weak D call: TRBD1 (6 bases). CDR3 length equals 15 residues. Germline V gene data show CDR1 as SGHVS and CDR2 as FNYEAQ. The V gene lost 5 bases and the J gene lost 3 bases, with 16 bases spanning the gap.

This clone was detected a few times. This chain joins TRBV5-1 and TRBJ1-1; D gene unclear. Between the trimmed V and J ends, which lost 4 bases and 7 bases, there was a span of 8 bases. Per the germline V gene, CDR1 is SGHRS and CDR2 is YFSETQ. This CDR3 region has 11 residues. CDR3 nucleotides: TGCGCCAGCAGCGATTCAGGTGAAGCTTTCTTT. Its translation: CASSDSGEAFF.

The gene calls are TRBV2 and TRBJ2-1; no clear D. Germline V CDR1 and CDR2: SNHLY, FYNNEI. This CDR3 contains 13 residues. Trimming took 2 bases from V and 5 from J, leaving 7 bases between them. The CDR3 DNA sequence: TGTGCCAGCAGTGAACGACTTAACAATGAGCAGTTCTTC. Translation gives CASSERLNNEQFF.

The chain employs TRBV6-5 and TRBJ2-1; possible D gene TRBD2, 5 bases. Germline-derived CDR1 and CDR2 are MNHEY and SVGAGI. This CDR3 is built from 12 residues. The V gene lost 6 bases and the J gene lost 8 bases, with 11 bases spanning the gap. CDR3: CASSLSEDEQFF. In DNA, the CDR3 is TGTGCCAGCAGCCTTAGCGAGGATGAGCAGTTCTTC.

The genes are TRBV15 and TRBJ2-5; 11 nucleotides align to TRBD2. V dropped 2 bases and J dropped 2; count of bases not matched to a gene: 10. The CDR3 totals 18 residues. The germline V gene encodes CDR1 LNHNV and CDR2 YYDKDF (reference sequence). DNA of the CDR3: TGTGCCACCAGCAGATCGGGACTAGCGGCCACCAAGCAAGAGACCCAGTACTTC. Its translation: CATSRSGLAATKQETQYF.